Listed here are 21 T cell receptor beta chains from one sample, sequenced in a study of T cells after yellow fever vaccination. A single record per CDR3 protein comes from TCRdb applying MiXCR to the 5' RACE reads. The table includes a few hundred thousand distinct CDR3 sequences, 11% detected once. The starting material was PBMCs, obtained on the day of the first yellow fever vaccination. The receptors come from a man younger than 30 who received the YFV17D yellow fever vaccine.

This clonotype was found many times. The chain joins TRBV12-3 or TRBV12-4 to TRBJ2-1; 9 bases fit TRBD2. CDR3 length: 15 amino acids. V shed 3 bases, J shed 8 bases, and the junction held 8 bases outside the gene matches. The CDR3 coding sequence is TGTGCCAGCAGTTTGCTTGGCGGGGGGGCGGATGAGCAGTTCTTC. Its translation: CASSLLGGGADEQFF.

This clonotype was seen only a few times. CDR3: CASLFGGKGNNEQFF. In DNA form, the CDR3 reads TGCGCCAGCCTATTCGGCGGTAAAGGAAACAATGAGCAGTTCTTC. The chain has TRBV5-1 and TRBJ2-1, with D unclear. The V gene lost 7 bases and the J gene lost 5 bases, with 19 bases spanning the gap. Germline-derived CDR1 and CDR2 are SGHRS and YFSETQ. The CDR3 runs 15 residues. Using reference TRBV5-1 and TRBJ2-1 for the parts outside the CDR3, the full variable domain is KAGVTQTPRYLIKTRGQQVTLSCSPISGHRSVSWYQQTPGQGLQFLFEYFSETQRNKGNFPGRFSGRQFSNSRSEMNVSTLELGDSALYLCASLFGGKGNNEQFFGPGTRLTVL.

The sample holds many counts of this clonotype. The chain joins TRBV20-1 to TRBJ2-2; tentative D call: TRBD2 (5 bases). This CDR3 is built from 15 residues. Trimming took off 6 bases at V and 1 base at J, with 15 bases between the two ends. The germline CDR1 and CDR2 sequences are DFQATT and SNEGSKA (reference sequence). The CDR3 bases are TGCAGTGCCCCTGAACCGGGGAGGAACACCGGGGAGCTGTTTTTT. Amino acid sequence: CSAPEPGRNTGELFF.

The chain combines TRBV6-5 with TRBJ2-2, with TRBD1 identical over 11 bases. CDR3 size: 15 residues. The V gene end was trimmed by 2 bases and the J gene end by 7 bases; junction bases not matched to a gene: 3. The germline gives CDR1 MNHEY, CDR2 SVGAGI. The CDR3: CASSYGGQGVGELFF. CDR3 bases: TGTGCCAGCAGTTACGGGGGACAGGGGGTCGGGGAGCTGTTTTTT.

The rearrangement joins TRBV5-1 to TRBJ2-1; 7 bases are shared with TRBD2. Germline CDR1 is SGHRS and CDR2 is YFSETQ. The ends lost 4 bases at V and 0 bases at J; junction bases unmatched: 16. The CDR3 is 19 residues long. The CDR3 coding sequence is TGCGCCAGCAGCCTGAAGTTGCGGTCCGGGGGGAGCTCCTACAATGAGCAGTTCTTC. It translates to CASSLKLRSGGSSYNEQFF.

In its sample, this clonotype was seen many times. The chain combines TRBV12-3 or TRBV12-4 with TRBJ2-1; D gene ambiguous. The CDR3 has 13 amino acids. Trimming pared 6 bases from V and 8 bases from J, leaving 14 bases between. The CDR3 here is CASSPPGWDEQFF. The CDR3 coding sequence is TGTGCCAGCAGCCCCCCTGGTTGGGATGAGCAGTTCTTC.

CDR3 bases: TGTGCCAGCAGCTTGGGACAGGGGAGGAATGGCTACACCTTC. It is translated as CASSLGQGRNGYTF. This chain connects TRBV7-9 to TRBJ1-2, with TRBD1 identical over 10 bases. The CDR3 has 14 amino acids. V gave up 3 bases and J gave up 6 bases; unmatched junction bases: 4. CDR1 and CDR2 from the germline V gene are SEHNR and FQNEAQ (reference sequence).

The rearrangement joins TRBV6-5 to TRBJ1-1; the D is unclear. There are 15 residues in the CDR3. V lost 3 bases and J lost 1, with 12 bases in between. The germline V gene has CDR1 MNHEY and CDR2 SVGAGI. The CDR3 here is CASSYSTLENTEAFF. The CDR3 DNA reads as TGTGCCAGCAGTTATTCCACATTGGAGAACACTGAAGCTTTCTTT.

This clonotype was seen a handful of times. The chain is built from TRBV7-9 and TRBJ1-3; D gene unclear. Per the germline V gene, CDR1 is SEHNR and CDR2 is FQNEAQ (reference sequence). The CDR3 consists of 15 residues. V shed 5 bases and J shed 0 bases, with 11 bases lying between them. CDR3 sequence (DNA): TGTGCCAGCAGCCGTGGGTGGGCCTCTGGAAACACCATATATTTT. It yields the protein CASSRGWASGNTIYF.

The genes are TRBV28 and TRBJ2-1; TRBD2 agrees at 13 bases. Losses at the gene ends were 6 bases for V and 5 bases for J; bases not matched to a gene: 7. The CDR3 loop spans 16 amino acids. Germline V gene sequence: CDR1 MDHEN, CDR2 SYDVKM. The CDR3 protein is CASSLWTSGGHNEQFF. CDR3 DNA sequence: TGTGCCAGCAGCCTCTGGACTAGCGGGGGACACAATGAGCAGTTCTTC.

This clonotype was counted only a few times. The chain joins TRBV6-2 or TRBV6-3 to TRBJ2-1; the match to TRBD2 covers 12 bases. Germline lookup yields CDR1 MNHEY and CDR2 SVGEGT. The ends lost 6 bases at V and 8 bases at J; junction bases unmatched: 8. There are 15 residues in the CDR3. The CDR3 DNA reads as TGTGCCAGCAGCACGACTAGCGGGGGCCTCTATGAGCAGTTCTTC. Translating gives CASSTTSGGLYEQFF.

This clonotype turned up a few times. The chain links TRBV20-1 to TRBJ1-2, with 7 bases that match TRBD1. V lost 3 bases to trimming and J lost 4 bases; unmatched junction nucleotides: 5. CDR1 is DFQATT, CDR2 SNEGSKA, per germline (reference sequence). CDR3 length: 13 residues. This CDR3 reads CSARGDRAYGYTF. CDR3 nucleotide sequence: TGCAGTGCTAGGGGAGACAGGGCCTATGGCTACACCTTC.

The rearrangement joins TRBV12-3 or TRBV12-4 to TRBJ2-3, with 12 bases identical to TRBD1. This CDR3 has 15 residues. V lost 5 bases, J lost 4 bases, and 4 bases stayed unmatched. CDR3 sequence (DNA): TGTGCCAGCAGTCGGGACAGGGGGCTTCCAGATACGCAGTATTTT. This codes for CASSRDRGLPDTQYF.

This sequence joins TRBV27 and TRBJ2-3; TRBD2 agrees at 8 bases. With 7 bases clipped from V and 4 bases from J, the junction kept 10 bases outside the gene matches. The CDR3 length is 15 residues. CDR1 is MNHEY and CDR2 is SMNVEV in the germline V gene (reference sequence). The CDR3 DNA is TGTGCCAGCACCTTCCTCCGGGGGGGCCCAGATACGCAGTATTTT. Its translation is CASTFLRGGPDTQYF.

V usage is TRBV7-3 and J usage is TRBJ2-1, with TRBD2 matching over 12 bases. Germline V gives CDR1 SGHTA, CDR2 FQGTGA. The CDR3 is 15 residues long. V was pared by 5 bases and J by 4 bases, with 3 bases of the junction left unmatched. The chain's CDR3 is CASSALAGGYNEQFF. DNA for the CDR3: TGTGCCAGCAGCGCGCTAGCGGGGGGGTACAATGAGCAGTTCTTC.

The rearrangement joins TRBV18 to TRBJ2-7; a weak D match, TRBD2 (6 bases). V gave up 3 bases and J gave up 4 bases, with 7 bases separating them. Per the germline V gene, CDR1 is KGHSH and CDR2 is LQKENI. The CDR3 runs 12 residues. The CDR3 loop is CASSPEGYEQYV. DNA for the CDR3: TGTGCCAGCTCACCGGAGGGGTACGAGCAGTACGTC.

This clonotype was found a few times. V gene TRBV7-9 combines with J gene TRBJ2-7; 9 bases agree with TRBD1. The germline V gene has CDR1 SEHNR and CDR2 FQNEAQ (reference sequence). This CDR3 comprises 14 residues. Trimming cost V 5 bases and J 0 bases; bases outside gene matches: 2. CDR3: CASSEQGASYEQYV. CDR3 nucleotides: TGTGCCAGCAGCGAACAGGGGGCCTCCTACGAGCAGTACGTC.

The chain recombines TRBV5-5 with TRBJ1-2, with unresolved D. In germline, CDR1 is SGHKS, CDR2 YYEKEE (reference sequence). The CDR3 has 13 amino acids. V was pared by 0 bases and J by 4 bases, with 7 bases between. CDR3: CASSLASVYGYTF. The CDR3 region has the DNA TGTGCCAGCAGCTTGGCCTCTGTCTATGGCTACACCTTC.

Only a few counts were recorded for this clonotype. The rearrangement uses TRBV4-3 and TRBJ2-5, with D unresolved. V lost 2 bases to trimming and J lost 7 bases, with 5 bases between them. Germline lookup yields CDR1 LGHNA and CDR2 YSLEER. The CDR3 is made up of 11 amino acids. CDR3 in DNA: TGCGCCAGCAGCCAAATGGGGACCCAGTACTTC. This translates into CASSQMGTQYF.

A few counts support this clonotype. The J gene is TRBJ1-1, the V gene TRBV5-1; TRBD1 aligns across 9 bases. Germline V gene data show CDR1 as SGHRS and CDR2 as YFSETQ. V gave up 7 bases and J gave up 4 bases; unmatched junction bases: 8. The CDR3 consists of 14 residues. CDR3 in amino acids: CASGGDRAGTEAFF. In DNA form, the CDR3 reads TGCGCCAGCGGGGGGGACAGGGCCGGCACTGAAGCTTTCTTT.

This clonotype was detected only a few times. The V and J genes are TRBV6-1 and TRBJ2-2; the D gene is possibly TRBD2 (5 bases). The V gene lost 9 bases and the J gene lost 3 bases, with 26 bases spanning the gap. This CDR3 comprises 18 residues. Germline CDR1 reads MNHNS; CDR2 reads SASEGT. This CDR3 reads CASVWGLVGVLDTGELFF. CDR3 DNA: TGTGCCAGTGTTTGGGGTCTAGTCGGGGTTCTTGACACCGGGGAGCTGTTTTTT.